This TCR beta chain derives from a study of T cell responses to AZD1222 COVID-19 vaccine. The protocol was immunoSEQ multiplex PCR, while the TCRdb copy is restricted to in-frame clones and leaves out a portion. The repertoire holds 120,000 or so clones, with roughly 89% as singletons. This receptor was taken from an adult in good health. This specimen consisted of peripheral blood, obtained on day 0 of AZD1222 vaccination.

CDR3 sequence reads: CASSYFLGAETQYF. CDR3 coding DNA: TGTGCCAGCAGTTATTTTCTGGGGGCCGAGACCCAGTACTTC. This chain connects TRBV6-2 or TRBV6-3 to TRBJ2-5, with D possibly being TRBD1 (6 bases). Germline V gives CDR1 MNHEY, CDR2 SVGEGT. This CDR3 spans 14 amino acids. V was shortened by 3 bases and J by 5 bases, with 13 bases between the two germline ends.